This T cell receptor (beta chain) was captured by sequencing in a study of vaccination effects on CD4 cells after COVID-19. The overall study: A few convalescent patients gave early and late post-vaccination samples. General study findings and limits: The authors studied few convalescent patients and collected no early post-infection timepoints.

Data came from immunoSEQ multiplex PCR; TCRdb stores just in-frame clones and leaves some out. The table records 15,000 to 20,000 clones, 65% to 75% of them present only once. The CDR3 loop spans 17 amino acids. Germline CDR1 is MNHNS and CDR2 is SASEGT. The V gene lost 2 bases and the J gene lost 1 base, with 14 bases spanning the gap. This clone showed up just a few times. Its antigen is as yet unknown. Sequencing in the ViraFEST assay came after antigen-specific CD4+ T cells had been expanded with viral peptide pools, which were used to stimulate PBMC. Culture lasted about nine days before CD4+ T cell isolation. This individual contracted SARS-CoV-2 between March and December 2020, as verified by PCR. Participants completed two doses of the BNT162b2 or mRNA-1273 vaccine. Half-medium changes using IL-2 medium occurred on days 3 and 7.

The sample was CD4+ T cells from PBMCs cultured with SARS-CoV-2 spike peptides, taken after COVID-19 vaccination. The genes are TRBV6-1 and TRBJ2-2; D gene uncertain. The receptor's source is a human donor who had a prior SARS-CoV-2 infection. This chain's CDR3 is CASSESALSGNTGELFF. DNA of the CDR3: TGTGCCAGCAGTGAATCTGCGCTGTCAGGGAACACCGGGGAGCTGTTTTTT.